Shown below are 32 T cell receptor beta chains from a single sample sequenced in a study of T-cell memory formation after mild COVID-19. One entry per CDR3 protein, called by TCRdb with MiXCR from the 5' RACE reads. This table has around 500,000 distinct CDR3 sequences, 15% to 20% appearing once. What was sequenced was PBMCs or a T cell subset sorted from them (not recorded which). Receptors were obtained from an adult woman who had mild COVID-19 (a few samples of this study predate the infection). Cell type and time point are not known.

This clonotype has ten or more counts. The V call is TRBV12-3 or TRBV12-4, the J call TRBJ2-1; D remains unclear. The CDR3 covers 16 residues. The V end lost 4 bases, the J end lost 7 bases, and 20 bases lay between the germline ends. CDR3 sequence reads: CASSSHSRILGNEQFF. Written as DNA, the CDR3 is TGTGCCAGCAGTTCACATTCCCGGATCTTAGGAAATGAGCAGTTCTTC.

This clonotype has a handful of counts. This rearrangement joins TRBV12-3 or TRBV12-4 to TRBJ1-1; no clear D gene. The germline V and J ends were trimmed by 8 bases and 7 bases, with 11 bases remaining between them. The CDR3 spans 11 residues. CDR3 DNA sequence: TGTGCCAGCCGAGGGCAGGTTGAAGCTTTCTTT. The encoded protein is CASRGQVEAFF.

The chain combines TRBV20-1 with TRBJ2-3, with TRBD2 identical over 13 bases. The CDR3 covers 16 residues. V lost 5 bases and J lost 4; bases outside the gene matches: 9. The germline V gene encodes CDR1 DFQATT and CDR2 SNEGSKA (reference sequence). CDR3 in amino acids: CSAFEPGLAGSDTQYF. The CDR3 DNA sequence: TGCAGTGCTTTTGAACCGGGACTAGCGGGATCAGATACGCAGTATTTT.

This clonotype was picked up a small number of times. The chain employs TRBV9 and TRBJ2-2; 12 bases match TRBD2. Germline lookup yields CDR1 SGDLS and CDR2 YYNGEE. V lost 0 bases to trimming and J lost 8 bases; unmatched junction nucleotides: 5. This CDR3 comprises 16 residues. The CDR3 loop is CASSVELAGGQGELFF. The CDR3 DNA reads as TGTGCCAGCAGCGTAGAACTAGCGGGAGGCCAGGGGGAGCTGTTTTTT.

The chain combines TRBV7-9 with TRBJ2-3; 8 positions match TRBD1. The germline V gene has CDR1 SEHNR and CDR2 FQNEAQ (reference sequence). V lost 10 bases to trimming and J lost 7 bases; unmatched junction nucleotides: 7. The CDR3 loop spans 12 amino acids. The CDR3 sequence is CATGQGSHTQYF. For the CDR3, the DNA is TGTGCCACTGGACAGGGCTCACATACGCAGTATTTT.

The CDR3 here is CASSMRSPDTQYF. The CDR3 nucleotides are TGTGCCAGCAGCATGAGGAGCCCAGATACGCAGTATTTT. This chain connects TRBV3-1 to TRBJ2-3; no clear D gene. V lost 5 bases and J lost 4, with 10 bases in between. CDR3 length: 13 residues. The germline V gene has CDR1 LGHDT and CDR2 YNNKEL (reference sequence).

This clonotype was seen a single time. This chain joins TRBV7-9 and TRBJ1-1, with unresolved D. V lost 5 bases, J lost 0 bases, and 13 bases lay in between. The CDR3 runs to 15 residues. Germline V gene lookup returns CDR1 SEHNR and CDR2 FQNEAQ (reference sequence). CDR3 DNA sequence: TGTGCCAGCAGCGACTACAGACTCCTGAACACTGAAGCTTTCTTT. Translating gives CASSDYRLLNTEAFF.

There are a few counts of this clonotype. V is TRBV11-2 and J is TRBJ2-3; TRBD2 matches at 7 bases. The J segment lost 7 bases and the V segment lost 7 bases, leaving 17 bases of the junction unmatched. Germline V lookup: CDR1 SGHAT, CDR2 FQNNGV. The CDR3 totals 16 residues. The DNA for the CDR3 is TGTGCCAGCACCCTCGGACCGGGAGGCGCAACGTATACGCAGTATTTT. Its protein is CASTLGPGGATYTQYF.

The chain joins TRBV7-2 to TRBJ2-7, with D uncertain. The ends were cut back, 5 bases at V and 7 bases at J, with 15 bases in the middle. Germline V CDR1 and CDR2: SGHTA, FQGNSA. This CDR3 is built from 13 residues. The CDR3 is CASSPNAAGEQYF. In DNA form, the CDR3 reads TGTGCCAGCAGCCCTAATGCGGCTGGGGAGCAGTACTTC.

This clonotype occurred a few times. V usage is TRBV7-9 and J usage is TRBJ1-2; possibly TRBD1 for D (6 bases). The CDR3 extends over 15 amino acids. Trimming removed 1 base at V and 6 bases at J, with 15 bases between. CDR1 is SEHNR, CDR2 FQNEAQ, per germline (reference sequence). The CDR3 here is CASSLVGGRFNGYTF. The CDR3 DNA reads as TGTGCCAGCAGCTTAGTAGGGGGGCGCTTCAATGGCTACACCTTC. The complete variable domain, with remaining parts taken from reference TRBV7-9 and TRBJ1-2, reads DTGVSQNPRHKITKRGQNVTFRCDPISEHNRLYWYRQTLGQGPEFLTYFQNEAQLEKSRLLSDRFSAERPKGSFSTLEIQRTEQGDSAMYLCASSLVGGRFNGYTFGSGTRLTVV.

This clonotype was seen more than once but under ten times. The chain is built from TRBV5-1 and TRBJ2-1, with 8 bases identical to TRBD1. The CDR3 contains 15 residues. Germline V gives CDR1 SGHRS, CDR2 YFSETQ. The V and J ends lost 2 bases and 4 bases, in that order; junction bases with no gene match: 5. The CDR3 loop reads CASSFTGTGYNEQFF. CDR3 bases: TGCGCCAGCAGCTTTACCGGGACAGGTTACAATGAGCAGTTCTTC.

CDR3 sequence reads: CASSEMTGTGELFF. The CDR3 DNA is TGTGCCAGCAGCGAGATGACCGGCACCGGGGAGCTGTTTTTT. The V gene is TRBV9, the J gene TRBJ2-2; D not certain. The V end lost 3 bases, the J end lost 4 bases, and 10 bases lay between the germline ends. This CDR3 region has 14 residues. The germline V gene encodes CDR1 SGDLS and CDR2 YYNGEE.

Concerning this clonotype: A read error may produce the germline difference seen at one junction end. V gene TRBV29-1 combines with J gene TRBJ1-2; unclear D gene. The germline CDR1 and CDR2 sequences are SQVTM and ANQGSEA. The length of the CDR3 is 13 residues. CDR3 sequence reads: CRVEDGKEYGYTF. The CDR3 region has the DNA TGCAGAGTTGAAGATGGGAAGGAGTATGGCTACACCTTC.

The CDR3 sequence is CASGLGLRLGYTF. CDR3 coding DNA: TGTGCTAGTGGTTTGGGTCTCAGGCTCGGCTACACCTTC. The rearrangement links TRBV12-5 to TRBJ1-2, with D uncertain. Trimming pared 1 base from V and 8 bases from J, leaving 11 bases between. The CDR3 length is 13 residues. Germline-derived CDR1 and CDR2 are LGHNT and FRNRAP.

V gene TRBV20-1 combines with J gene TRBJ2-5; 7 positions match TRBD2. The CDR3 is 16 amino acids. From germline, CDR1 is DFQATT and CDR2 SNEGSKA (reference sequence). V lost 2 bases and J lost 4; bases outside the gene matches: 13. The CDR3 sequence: CSARRQLGRVGETQYF. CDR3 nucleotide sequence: TGCAGTGCTAGAAGGCAGCTGGGGAGGGTAGGAGAGACCCAGTACTTC.

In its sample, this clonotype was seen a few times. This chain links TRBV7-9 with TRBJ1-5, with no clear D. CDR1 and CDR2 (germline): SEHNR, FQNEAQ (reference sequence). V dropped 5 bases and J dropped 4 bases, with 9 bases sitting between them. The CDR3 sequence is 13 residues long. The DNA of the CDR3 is TGTGCCAGCAGCGGCAGGATAAATCAGCCCCAGCATTTT. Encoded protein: CASSGRINQPQHF.

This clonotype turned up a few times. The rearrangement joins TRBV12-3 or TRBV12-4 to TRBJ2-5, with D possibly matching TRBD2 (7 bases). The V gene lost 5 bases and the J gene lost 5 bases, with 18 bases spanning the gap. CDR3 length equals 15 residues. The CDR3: CASSPLGGPGETQYF. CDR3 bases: TGTGCCAGCAGTCCCTTGGGGGGGCCAGGCGAGACCCAGTACTTC.

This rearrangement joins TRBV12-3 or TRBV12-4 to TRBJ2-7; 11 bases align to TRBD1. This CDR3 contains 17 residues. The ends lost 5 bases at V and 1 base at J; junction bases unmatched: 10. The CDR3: CASSRTGGASRSYEQYF. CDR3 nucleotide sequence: TGTGCCAGCAGTCGGACAGGGGGCGCGTCAAGATCCTACGAGCAGTACTTC.

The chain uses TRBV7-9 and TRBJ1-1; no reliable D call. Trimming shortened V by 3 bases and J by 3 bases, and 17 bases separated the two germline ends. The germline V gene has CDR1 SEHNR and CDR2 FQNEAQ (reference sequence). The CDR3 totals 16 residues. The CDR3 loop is CASSFVLGQHHTEAFF. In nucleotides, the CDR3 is TGTGCCAGCAGCTTTGTTCTTGGGCAGCATCACACTGAAGCTTTCTTT.

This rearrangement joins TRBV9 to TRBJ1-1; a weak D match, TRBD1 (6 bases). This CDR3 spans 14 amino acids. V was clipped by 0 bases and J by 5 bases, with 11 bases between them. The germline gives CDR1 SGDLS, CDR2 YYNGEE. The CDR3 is CASSVDQGRTEAFF. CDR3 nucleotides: TGTGCCAGCAGCGTAGATCAGGGGCGGACTGAAGCTTTCTTT.

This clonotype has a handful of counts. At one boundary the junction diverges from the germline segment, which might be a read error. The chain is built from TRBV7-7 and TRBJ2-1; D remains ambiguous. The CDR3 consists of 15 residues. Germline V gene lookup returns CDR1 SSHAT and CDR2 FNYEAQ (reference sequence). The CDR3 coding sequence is TGTGCTAGCAGCTTCCGACCGGGCCCTAGGGATGAGCAGTTCTTC. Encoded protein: CASSFRPGPRDEQFF. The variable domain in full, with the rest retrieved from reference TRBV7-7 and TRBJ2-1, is GAGVSQSPRYKVTKRGQDVTLRCDPISSHATLYWYQQALGQGPEFLTYFNYEAQPDKSGLPSDRFSAERPEGSISTLTIQRTEQRDSAMYRCASSFRPGPRDEQFFGPGTRLTVL.

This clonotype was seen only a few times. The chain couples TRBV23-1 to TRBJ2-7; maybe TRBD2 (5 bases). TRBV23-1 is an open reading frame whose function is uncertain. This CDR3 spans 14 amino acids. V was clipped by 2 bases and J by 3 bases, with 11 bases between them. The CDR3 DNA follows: TGCGCCAGCAGTCAACTTGTGGAGGACTACGAGCAGTACTTC. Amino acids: CASSQLVEDYEQYF.

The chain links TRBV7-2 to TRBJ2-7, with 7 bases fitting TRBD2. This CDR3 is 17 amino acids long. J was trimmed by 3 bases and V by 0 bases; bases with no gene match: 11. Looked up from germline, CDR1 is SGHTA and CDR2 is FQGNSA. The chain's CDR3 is CASSLARFSRGGYEQYF. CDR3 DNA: TGTGCCAGCAGCTTAGCGCGGTTTTCGCGCGGGGGCTACGAGCAGTACTTC.

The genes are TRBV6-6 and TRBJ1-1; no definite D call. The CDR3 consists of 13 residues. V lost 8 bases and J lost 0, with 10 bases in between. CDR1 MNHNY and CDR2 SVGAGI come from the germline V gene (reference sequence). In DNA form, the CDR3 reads TGTGCCAGCTCGCCGGTACTGAACACTGAAGCTTTCTTT. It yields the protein CASSPVLNTEAFF.

For the CDR3, the DNA is TGTGCCAGCAGCTTACAAGGCCTAGCGGTCTACGAGCAGTACTTC. This codes for CASSLQGLAVYEQYF. J is TRBJ2-7 and V is TRBV7-9; 7 positions agree with TRBD2. Germline CDR1 is SEHNR and CDR2 is FQNEAQ (reference sequence). The V gene end was trimmed by 2 bases and the J gene end by 3 bases; junction bases not matched to a gene: 7. This CDR3 has 15 amino acids. Using reference TRBV7-9 and TRBJ2-7 for the parts outside the CDR3, the full variable domain is DTGVSQNPRHKITKRGQNVTFRCDPISEHNRLYWYRQTLGQGPEFLTYFQNEAQLEKSRLLSDRFSAERPKGSFSTLEIQRTEQGDSAMYLCASSLQGLAVYEQYFGPGTRLTVT.

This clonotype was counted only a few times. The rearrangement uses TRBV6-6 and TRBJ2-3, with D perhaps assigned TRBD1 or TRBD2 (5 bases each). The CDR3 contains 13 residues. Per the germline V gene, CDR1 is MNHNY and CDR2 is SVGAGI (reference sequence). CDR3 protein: CAALRGLRDTQYF. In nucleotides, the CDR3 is TGTGCAGCCCTCCGGGGCCTGAGGGATACGCAGTATTTT.

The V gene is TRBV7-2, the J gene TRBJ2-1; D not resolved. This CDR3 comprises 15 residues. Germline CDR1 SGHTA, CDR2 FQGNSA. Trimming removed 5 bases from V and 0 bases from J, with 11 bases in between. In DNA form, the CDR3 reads TGTGCCAGCAGCCCCGACTTAATCTCCTACAATGAGCAGTTCTTC. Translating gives CASSPDLISYNEQFF.

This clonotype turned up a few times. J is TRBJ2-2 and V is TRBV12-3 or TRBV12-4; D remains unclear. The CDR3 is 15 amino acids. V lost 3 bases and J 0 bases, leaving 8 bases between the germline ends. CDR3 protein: CASSFGQSNTGELFF. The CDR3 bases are TGTGCCAGCAGTTTCGGCCAGTCGAACACCGGGGAGCTGTTTTTT.

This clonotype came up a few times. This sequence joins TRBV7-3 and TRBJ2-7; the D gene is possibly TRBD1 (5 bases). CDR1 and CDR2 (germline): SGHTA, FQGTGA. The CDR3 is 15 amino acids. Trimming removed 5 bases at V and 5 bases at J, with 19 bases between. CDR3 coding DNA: TGTGCCAGCAGCCCTATGGACAAGGAGCTTCACGAGCAGTACTTC. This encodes CASSPMDKELHEQYF.

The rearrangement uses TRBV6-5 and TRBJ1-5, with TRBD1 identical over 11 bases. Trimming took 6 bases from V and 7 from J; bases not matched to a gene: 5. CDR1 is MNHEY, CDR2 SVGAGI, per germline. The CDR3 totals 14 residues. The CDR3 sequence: CASSLGQGAQPQHF. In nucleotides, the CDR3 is TGTGCCAGCAGCCTCGGACAGGGGGCCCAGCCCCAGCATTTT.

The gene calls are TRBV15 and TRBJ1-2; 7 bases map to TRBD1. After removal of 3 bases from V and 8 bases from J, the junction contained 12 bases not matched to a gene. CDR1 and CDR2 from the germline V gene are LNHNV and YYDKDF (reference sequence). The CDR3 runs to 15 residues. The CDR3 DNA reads TGTGCCACCAGCAGGGCCGCCGGGACAGCTCACGGCTACACCTTC. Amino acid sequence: CATSRAAGTAHGYTF.

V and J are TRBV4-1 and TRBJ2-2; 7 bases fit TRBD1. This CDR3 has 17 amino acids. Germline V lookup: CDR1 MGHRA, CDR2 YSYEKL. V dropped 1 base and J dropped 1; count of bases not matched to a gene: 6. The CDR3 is CASSQGQGSRNTGELFF. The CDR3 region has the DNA TGCGCCAGCAGCCAAGGACAGGGATCTCGGAACACCGGGGAGCTGTTTTTT.